The TCR beta chain described here comes from a study of blood T cells in healthy people across ages. Study-wide results and limits: Measured against age, TCR beta diversity per million T cells decreased in a roughly linear manner.

A J-beta primer mix and a sample-barcoded 5' primer were used in a second PCR of about 7 to 11 cycles. TCRdb reprocessed the 5' RACE reads via MiXCR and lists one record per CDR3 protein. In the table there are about 1,500,000 distinct CDR3 sequences, 25% to 30% of which are singletons. The CDR3 consists of 15 residues. J gave up 4 bases and V 2 bases, and 5 bases lay outside the gene matches. From germline, CDR1 is KGHSH and CDR2 LQKENI. Collection of 8.5 to 10 milliliters of peripheral blood was performed for each donor. This clonotype was detected only a few times. Its antigen is currently unknown. Sequencing input: blood. The TCR originated in a woman aged 25 to 39 in good health. The chain uses TRBV18 and TRBJ2-1; 7 positions agree with TRBD2. The DNA for the CDR3 is TGTGCCAGCTCACCAAGTCAGGGACTATACAATGAGCAGTTCTTC. It specifies CASSPSQGLYNEQFF.